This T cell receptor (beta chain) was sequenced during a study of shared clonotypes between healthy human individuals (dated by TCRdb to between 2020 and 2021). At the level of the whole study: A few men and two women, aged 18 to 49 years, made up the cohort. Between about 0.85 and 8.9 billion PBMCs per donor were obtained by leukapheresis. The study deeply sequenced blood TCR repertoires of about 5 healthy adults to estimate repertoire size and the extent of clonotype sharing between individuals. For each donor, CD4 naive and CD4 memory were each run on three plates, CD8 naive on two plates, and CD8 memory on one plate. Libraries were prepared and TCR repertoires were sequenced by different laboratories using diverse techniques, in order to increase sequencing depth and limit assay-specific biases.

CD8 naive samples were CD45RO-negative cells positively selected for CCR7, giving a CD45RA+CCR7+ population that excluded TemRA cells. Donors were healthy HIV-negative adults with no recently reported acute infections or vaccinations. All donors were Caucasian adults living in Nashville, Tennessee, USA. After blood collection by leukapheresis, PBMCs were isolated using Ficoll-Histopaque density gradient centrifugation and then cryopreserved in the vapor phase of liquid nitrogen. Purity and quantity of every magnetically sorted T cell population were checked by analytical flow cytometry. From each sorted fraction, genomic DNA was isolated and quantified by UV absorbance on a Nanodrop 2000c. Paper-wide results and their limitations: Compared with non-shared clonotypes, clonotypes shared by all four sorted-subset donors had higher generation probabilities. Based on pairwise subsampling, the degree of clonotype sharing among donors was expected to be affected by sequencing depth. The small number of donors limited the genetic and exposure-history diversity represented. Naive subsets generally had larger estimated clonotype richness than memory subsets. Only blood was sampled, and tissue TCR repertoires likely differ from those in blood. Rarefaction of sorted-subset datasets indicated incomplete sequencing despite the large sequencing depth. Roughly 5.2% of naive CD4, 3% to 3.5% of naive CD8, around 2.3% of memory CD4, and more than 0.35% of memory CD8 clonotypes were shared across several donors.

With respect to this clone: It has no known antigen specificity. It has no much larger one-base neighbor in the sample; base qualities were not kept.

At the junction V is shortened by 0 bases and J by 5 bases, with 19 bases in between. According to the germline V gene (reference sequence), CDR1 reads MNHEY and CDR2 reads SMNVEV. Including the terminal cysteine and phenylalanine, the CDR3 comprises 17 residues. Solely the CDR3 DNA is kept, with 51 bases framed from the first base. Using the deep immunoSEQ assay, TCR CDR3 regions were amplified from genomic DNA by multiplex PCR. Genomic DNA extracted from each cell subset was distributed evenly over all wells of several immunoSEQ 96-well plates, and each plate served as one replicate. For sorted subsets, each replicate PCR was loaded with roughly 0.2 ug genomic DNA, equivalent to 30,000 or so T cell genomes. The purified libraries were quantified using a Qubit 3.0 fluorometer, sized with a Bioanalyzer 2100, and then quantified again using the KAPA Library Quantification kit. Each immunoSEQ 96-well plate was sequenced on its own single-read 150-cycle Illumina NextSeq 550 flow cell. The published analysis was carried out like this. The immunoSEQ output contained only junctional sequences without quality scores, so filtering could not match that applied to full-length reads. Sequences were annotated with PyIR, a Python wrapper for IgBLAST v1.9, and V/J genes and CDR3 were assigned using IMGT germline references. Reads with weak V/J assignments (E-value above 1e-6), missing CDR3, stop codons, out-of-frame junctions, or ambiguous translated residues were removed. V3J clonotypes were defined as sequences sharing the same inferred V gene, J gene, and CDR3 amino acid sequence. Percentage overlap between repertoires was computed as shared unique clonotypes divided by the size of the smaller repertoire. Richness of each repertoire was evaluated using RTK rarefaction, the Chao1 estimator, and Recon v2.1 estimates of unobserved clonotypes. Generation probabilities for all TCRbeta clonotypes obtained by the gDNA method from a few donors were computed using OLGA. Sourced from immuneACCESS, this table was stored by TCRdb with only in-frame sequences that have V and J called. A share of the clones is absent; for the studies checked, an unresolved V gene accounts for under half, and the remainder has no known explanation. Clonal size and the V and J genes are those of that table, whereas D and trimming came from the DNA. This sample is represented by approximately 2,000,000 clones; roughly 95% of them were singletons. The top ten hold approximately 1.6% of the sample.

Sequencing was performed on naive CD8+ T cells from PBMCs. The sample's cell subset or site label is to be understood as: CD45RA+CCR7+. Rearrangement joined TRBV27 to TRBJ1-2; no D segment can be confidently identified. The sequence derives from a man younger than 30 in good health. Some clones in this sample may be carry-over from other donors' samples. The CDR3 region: CASSLSTITGDPYGYTF. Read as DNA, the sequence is TGTGCCAGCAGTTTATCGACCATTACGGGAGACCCATATGGCTACACCTTC.